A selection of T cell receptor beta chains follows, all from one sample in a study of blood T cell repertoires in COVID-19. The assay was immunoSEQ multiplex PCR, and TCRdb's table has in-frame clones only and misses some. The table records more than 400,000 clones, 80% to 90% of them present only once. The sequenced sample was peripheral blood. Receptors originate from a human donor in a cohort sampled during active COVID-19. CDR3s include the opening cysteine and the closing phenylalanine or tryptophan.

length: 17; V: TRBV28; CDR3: CASSFMATGGGSDTQYF
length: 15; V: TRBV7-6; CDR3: CASSLTAARSDEQFF
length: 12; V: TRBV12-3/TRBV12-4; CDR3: CASSPAGETQYF
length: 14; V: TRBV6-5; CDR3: CASTGDRANEKLFF
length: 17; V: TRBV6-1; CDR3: CASSDIPSTGENYGYTF
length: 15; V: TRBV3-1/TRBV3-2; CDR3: CASSQDFSSGNTIYF
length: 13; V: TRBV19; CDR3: CASSLGGHQGAFF
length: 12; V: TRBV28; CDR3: CASSLEYGELFF
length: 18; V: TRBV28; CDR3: CASSFPSPASGLDGELFF
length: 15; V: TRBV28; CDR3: CASSFLAGSYNEQFF